This paragraph reports one T cell receptor (beta chain). Its antigen remains unknown. TCRdb's table, derived via immunoSEQ multiplex PCR, lists solely in-frame clones and lacks some. There are about 120,000 clones in the sample; about 90% occur only once, and about 4% lies in the top ten. This sample stems from a study of T cell responses to AZD1222 COVID-19 vaccine. Broader study findings: Donor demographics were predominantly white British with a female majority; clonal diversity may be underestimated.

The germline gives CDR1 SEHNR, CDR2 FQNEAQ (reference sequence). Trimming took 1 base from V and 0 from J; bases not matched to a gene: 8. The CDR3 totals 19 residues. Sequencing used peripheral blood, obtained on day 0 of MenACWY control vaccination. This receptor was obtained from an adult in good health. J is TRBJ2-3 and V is TRBV7-9; 12 nucleotides align to TRBD2. The CDR3 is CASSLGGLAGPPSTDTQYF. The CDR3 DNA reads TGTGCCAGCAGCTTAGGTGGACTAGCGGGGCCGCCTAGCACAGATACGCAGTATTTT.